This TCR beta chain appears in the sequencing data of a study of blood T cell repertoires in COVID-19. In the study overall: The study drew acute and convalescent COVID-19 samples from the United States, Italy and Spain. The analysed material was cDNA or gDNA that came from T cells, B-cell-depleted T cells, or PBMCs.

How the authors handled the data: Estimation of nucleated cell counts was performed using reference gene primer amplification. Sequenced by immunoSEQ multiplex PCR; TCRdb stores in-frame clones only, minus some. That table supplies the V and J calls and clone size; D and trimming were determined from the DNA. The sample consists of around 80,000 clones, about four fifths of them appearing once. Per germline, CDR1 LGHDT and CDR2 YNNKEL (reference sequence). Trimming removed 0 bases from V and 10 bases from J, with 9 bases in between. The CDR3 runs 13 residues. The sequencing input was peripheral blood. This sequence originates from a human donor in a cohort sampled during active COVID-19. The chain combines TRBV3-1 (or the pseudogene TRBV3-2) with TRBJ1-4, with TRBD1 as a possible D gene (5 bases). The CDR3 bases are TGTGCCAGCAGCCAAGACTCTGGGGCAAAACTGTTTTTT. Translated, it gives CASSQDSGAKLFF.